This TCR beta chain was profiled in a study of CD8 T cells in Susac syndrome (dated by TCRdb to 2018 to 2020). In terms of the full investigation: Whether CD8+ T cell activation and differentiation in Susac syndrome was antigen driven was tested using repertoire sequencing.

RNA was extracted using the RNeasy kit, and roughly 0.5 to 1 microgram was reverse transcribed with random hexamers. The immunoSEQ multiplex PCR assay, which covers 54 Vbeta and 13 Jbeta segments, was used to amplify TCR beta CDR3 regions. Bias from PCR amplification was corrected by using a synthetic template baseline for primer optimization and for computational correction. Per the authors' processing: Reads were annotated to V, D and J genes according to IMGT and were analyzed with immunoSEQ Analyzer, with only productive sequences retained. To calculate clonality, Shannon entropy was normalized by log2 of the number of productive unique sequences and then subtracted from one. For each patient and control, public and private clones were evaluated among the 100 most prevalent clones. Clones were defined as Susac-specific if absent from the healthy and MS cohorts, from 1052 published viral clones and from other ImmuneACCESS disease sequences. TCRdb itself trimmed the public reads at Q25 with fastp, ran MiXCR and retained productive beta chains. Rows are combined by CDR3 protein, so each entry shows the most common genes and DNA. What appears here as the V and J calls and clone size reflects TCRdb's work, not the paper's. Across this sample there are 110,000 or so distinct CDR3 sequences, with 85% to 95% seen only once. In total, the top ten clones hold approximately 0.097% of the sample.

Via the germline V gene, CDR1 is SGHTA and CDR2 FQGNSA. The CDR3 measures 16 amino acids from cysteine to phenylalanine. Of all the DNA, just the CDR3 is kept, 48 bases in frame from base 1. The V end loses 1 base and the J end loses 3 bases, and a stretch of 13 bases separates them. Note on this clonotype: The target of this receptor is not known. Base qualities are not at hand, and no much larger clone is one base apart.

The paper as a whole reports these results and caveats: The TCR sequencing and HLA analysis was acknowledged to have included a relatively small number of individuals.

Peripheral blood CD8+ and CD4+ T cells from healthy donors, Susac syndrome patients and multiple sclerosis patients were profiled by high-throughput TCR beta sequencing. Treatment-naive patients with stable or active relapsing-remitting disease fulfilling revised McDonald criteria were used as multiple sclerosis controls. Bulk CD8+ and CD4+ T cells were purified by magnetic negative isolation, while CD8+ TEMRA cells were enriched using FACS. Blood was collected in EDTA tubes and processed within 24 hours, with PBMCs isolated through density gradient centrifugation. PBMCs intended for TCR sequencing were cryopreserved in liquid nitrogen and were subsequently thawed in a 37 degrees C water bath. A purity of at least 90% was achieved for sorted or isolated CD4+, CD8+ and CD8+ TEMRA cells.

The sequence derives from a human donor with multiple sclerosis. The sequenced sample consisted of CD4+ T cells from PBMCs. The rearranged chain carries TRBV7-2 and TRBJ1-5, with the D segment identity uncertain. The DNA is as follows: TGTGCCAGCAGCTTAGGTCACGAGGAAGTCAATCAGCCCCAGCATTTT. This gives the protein CASSLGHEEVNQPQHF.